What follows are 23 T cell receptor beta chains derived from one specimen sequenced in a study of Ad26.COV2.S vaccination and SARS-CoV-2 variants. The protocol was immunoSEQ multiplex PCR, while the TCRdb copy is restricted to in-frame clones and leaves out a portion. The table lists around 400,000 clones, around nine tenths of them singletons. Treatment given: 15 to 20 received Ad26.COV2.S at low or high dose, single or two shots; about five received placebo; per-sample allocation not given. Sampling happened 63 days after the first vaccine or placebo injection. The sample consisted of peripheral blood, taken in a trial of Ad26.COV2.S vaccine versus placebo. These receptors all stem from a person between 18 and 59 years old who received the Ad26.COV2.S COVID-19 vaccine or a placebo.

The J gene is TRBJ2-1, the V gene TRBV7-9, with D possibly TRBD2 on 5 matching bases. CDR1 is SEHNR and CDR2 is FQNEAQ in the germline V gene (reference sequence). The length of the CDR3 is 13 residues. Deletions cut 8 bases from V and 4 bases from J, with 12 bases between. CDR3 in amino acids: CASASSQYNEQFF. The CDR3 DNA is TGTGCCAGCGCGTCTAGCCAGTACAATGAGCAGTTCTTC.

This rearrangement joins TRBV24-1 to TRBJ2-2, with 7 nucleotides matching TRBD1. With V trimmed by 4 bases and J by 4 bases, 5 bases remained unmatched. CDR3 length equals 15 residues. Per the germline V gene, CDR1 is KGHDR and CDR2 is SFDVKD. DNA for the CDR3: TGTGCCACCAGTGAGTCCGGACAGGCCACCGGGGAGCTGTTTTTT. This encodes CATSESGQATGELFF.

This chain joins TRBV5-4 and TRBJ2-1; TRBD2 matches at 9 bases. CDR3 length: 15 amino acids. V trimming: 2 bases; J trimming: 2 bases; junction bases outside the gene matches: 2. The germline V gene encodes CDR1 SGHNT and CDR2 YYREEE (reference sequence). DNA for the CDR3: TGTGCCAGCAGCTTCGTAGCGGGGGCCTACAATGAGCAGTTCTTC. Protein: CASSFVAGAYNEQFF.

The chain has TRBV10-3 and TRBJ2-2, with D maybe TRBD2 (5 bases). CDR1 ENHRY and CDR2 SYGVKD come from the germline V gene. The CDR3 runs to 11 residues. V shed 10 bases and J shed 4 bases, with 7 bases lying between them. CDR3 loop: CATTSTGELFF. The DNA for the CDR3 is TGTGCCACAACTAGCACCGGGGAGCTGTTTTTT.

This sequence joins TRBV6-5 and TRBJ2-2; 7 bases fit TRBD1. Germline-derived CDR1 and CDR2 are MNHEY and SVGAGI. This CDR3 has 15 amino acids. V lost 3 bases, J lost 7 bases, and 8 bases stayed unmatched. DNA for the CDR3: TGTGCCAGCAGTTATGGGACAGAGGTGGGCGGGGAGCTGTTTTTT. Amino acid sequence: CASSYGTEVGGELFF.

This chain uses TRBV29-1 with TRBJ2-2, with 8 bases that match TRBD1. The V gene end was trimmed by 7 bases and the J gene end by 3 bases; junction bases not matched to a gene: 10. Germline lookup yields CDR1 SQVTM and CDR2 ANQGSEA. The CDR3 is made up of 15 amino acids. CDR3 DNA sequence: TGCAGCGCCCGGGGCGAGACAGGGGACACCGGGGAGCTGTTTTTT. It is translated as CSARGETGDTGELFF.

This clone was recorded once. V is TRBV25-1 and J is TRBJ2-1, with D possibly matching TRBD2 (5 bases). The CDR3 totals 11 residues. The germline gives CDR1 MGHDK, CDR2 SYGVNS. V lost 2 bases, J lost 15 bases, and 11 bases lay in between. CDR3 residues: CASSEGTGWFF. The CDR3 coding sequence is TGTGCCAGCAGTGAAGGTACGGGGTGGTTCTTC.

The chain carries TRBV28 and TRBJ2-1; unclear D gene. Trimming removed 7 bases from V and 9 bases from J, with 19 bases in between. The length of the CDR3 is 14 residues. CDR1 is MDHEN, CDR2 SYDVKM, per germline. CDR3 in amino acids: CASTPGGDLVEQFF. The CDR3 DNA reads as TGTGCCAGCACCCCCGGCGGCGACCTAGTTGAGCAGTTCTTC.

The rearrangement uses TRBV5-1 and TRBJ1-1; TRBD1 matches at 9 bases. V dropped 3 bases and J dropped 0; count of bases not matched to a gene: 3. The CDR3 contains 15 residues. The germline V gene has CDR1 SGHRS and CDR2 YFSETQ. The CDR3 region has the DNA TGCGCCAGCAGCTCGGGACAGGGAATGAACACTGAAGCTTTCTTT. Its protein is CASSSGQGMNTEAFF.

CDR3 nucleotide sequence: TGTGCCAGCAGTGAACATCATCGACAGCTGAACACTGAAGCTTTCTTT. Its translation: CASSEHHRQLNTEAFF. The rearrangement uses TRBV6-1 and TRBJ1-1, with a weak D call TRBD1 (5 bases). V lost 2 bases and J 0 bases, leaving 13 bases between the germline ends. CDR3 length equals 16 residues. Per germline, CDR1 MNHNS and CDR2 SASEGT.

This chain links TRBV30 with TRBJ2-7; D not resolved. This CDR3 contains 14 residues. V gave up 4 bases and J gave up 0 bases, with 13 bases separating them. The germline V gene encodes CDR1 GTSNPN and CDR2 SVGIG (reference sequence). The CDR3 nucleotides are TGTGCCTGGATGGACGCAGGCCTCTCCTACGAGCAGTACTTC. Translation: CAWMDAGLSYEQYF.

This rearrangement joins TRBV28 to TRBJ1-2, with D tentatively TRBD1 (6 bases). The CDR3 extends over 13 amino acids. Germline-derived CDR1 and CDR2 are MDHEN and SYDVKM. V was pared by 7 bases and J by 5 bases, with 14 bases between. CDR3: CASTSGQNYGYTF. The CDR3 coding sequence is TGTGCCAGCACCTCCGGACAGAATTATGGCTACACCTTC.

The rearrangement uses TRBV9 and TRBJ2-2; a possible D gene is TRBD1 (5 bases). Trimming took off 5 bases at V and 6 bases at J, with 14 bases between the two ends. This CDR3 spans 14 amino acids. CDR1 SGDLS and CDR2 YYNGEE come from the germline V gene. CDR3 DNA sequence: TGTGCCAGCAGTTCTAGGCAGGGTTCCGGGGAGCTGTTTTTT. Translated, it gives CASSSRQGSGELFF.

This clone has just a few counts. The chain carries TRBV20-1 and TRBJ1-6, with D unresolved. The CDR3 is made up of 11 amino acids. With 0 bases removed from V and 7 bases from J, the gap between germline ends came to 1 base. Germline V gene sequence: CDR1 DFQATT, CDR2 SNEGSKA (reference sequence). DNA for the CDR3: TGCAGTGCTAGAGAGAATTCACCCCTCCACTTT. This encodes CSARENSPLHF.

The chain joins TRBV28 to TRBJ2-2, with D hard to call. The germline CDR1 and CDR2 sequences are MDHEN and SYDVKM. The ends were cut back, 6 bases at V and 8 bases at J, with 13 bases in the middle. The CDR3 loop spans 13 amino acids. The CDR3 region is CASSSPPSGELFF. In DNA form, the CDR3 reads TGTGCCAGCAGCTCCCCGCCGTCGGGGGAGCTGTTTTTT.

This clone has just a few counts. V usage is TRBV6-6 and J usage is TRBJ1-6; D may be TRBD1 (6 bases). The germline gives CDR1 MNHNY, CDR2 SVGAGI (reference sequence). The CDR3 consists of 16 residues. V was trimmed by 5 bases and J by 8 bases, leaving 19 bases between them. CDR3 loop: CASSQATGVQHSPLHF. CDR3 in DNA: TGTGCCAGCAGTCAAGCGACAGGAGTTCAACATTCACCCCTCCACTTT.

The chain combines TRBV6-1 with TRBJ2-1, with D perhaps being TRBD1 or TRBD2 (5 bases each). V lost 2 bases to trimming and J lost 2 bases, with 10 bases between them. Germline-derived CDR1 and CDR2 are MNHNS and SASEGT. The length of the CDR3 is 15 residues. In DNA form, the CDR3 reads TGTGCCAGCAGTGAACTGACGGGACCCTACAATGAGCAGTTCTTC. It yields the protein CASSELTGPYNEQFF.

This rearrangement joins TRBV28 to TRBJ1-1; perhaps TRBD1 as D (6 bases). Germline V lookup: CDR1 MDHEN, CDR2 SYDVKM. The V gene lost 2 bases and the J gene lost 5 bases, with 12 bases spanning the gap. The CDR3 sequence is 14 residues long. The CDR3, as DNA: TGTGCCAGCAGTTTAGGGGGGCGGGGAACTGAAGCTTTCTTT. This codes for CASSLGGRGTEAFF.

This chain connects TRBV24-1 to TRBJ2-7; 10 bases are a match to TRBD1. J lost 10 bases, V lost 11 bases, and 13 bases had no gene match. The CDR3 consists of 13 residues. Germline CDR1 is KGHDR and CDR2 is SFDVKD. CDR3 sequence: CAISRPGTGEQYF. DNA for the CDR3: TGTGCCATCTCCCGACCCGGGACAGGGGAACAGTACTTC.

On this clone: Mismatch with germline at one junction end may stem from a read error. The genes are TRBV19 and TRBJ2-1, with 13 positions matching TRBD2. The CDR3 totals 12 residues. Germline assignment: CDR1 LNHDA and CDR2 SQIVND (reference sequence). CDR3: CASSRTSGRILF. As DNA, the CDR3 is TGTGCCAGTAGTAGGACTAGCGGGAGAATCCTCTTC.

The rearrangement links TRBV12-3 or TRBV12-4 to TRBJ1-1, with a possible D match to TRBD1 (6 bases). Deletions cut 6 bases from V and 6 bases from J, with 11 bases between. This CDR3 has 12 residues. The CDR3 DNA reads TGTGCCAGCAGCCCAGGGGTCGCTGAAGCTTTCTTT. It translates to CASSPGVAEAFF.

The chain carries TRBV6-1 and TRBJ1-5, with 7 bases lining up with TRBD1. V lost 2 bases and J lost 4; bases outside the gene matches: 5. CDR1 and CDR2 from the germline V gene are MNHNS and SASEGT. CDR3 length equals 15 residues. CDR3 in amino acids: CASSEIMTGNQPQHF. The CDR3 DNA reads as TGTGCCAGCAGTGAAATTATGACAGGGAATCAGCCCCAGCATTTT.

This chain connects TRBV7-9 to TRBJ1-1, with D unclear. Between the trimmed V and J ends, which lost 5 bases and 1 base, there was a span of 17 bases. The CDR3 length is 16 residues. Germline CDR1 reads SEHNR; CDR2 reads FQNEAQ (reference sequence). The CDR3: CASSPFPAPRNTEAFF. DNA of the CDR3: TGTGCCAGCAGCCCCTTTCCAGCCCCTCGGAACACTGAAGCTTTCTTT.